Listed below are T cell receptor beta chains from one sample, sequenced in a study of technical replicates of blood from several donors. Method: immunoSEQ multiplex PCR; TCRdb's copy keeps in-frame clones and lacks some. The data hold around 67,000 clones, with less than 97% observed a single time. Material for sequencing was T cells isolated from PBMCs. These receptors all come from a human donor in good health. Each CDR3 is given without its conserved first and last residue.

CDR3: SASQGREQY; J: TRBJ2-7; V: TRBV20-1
CDR3: ASGPGGVGYEQY; J: TRBJ2-7; V: TRBV12-5
CDR3: ASSRGQPYNEQF; J: TRBJ2-1; V: TRBV6-5
CDR3: ASSPTRRPGTGFPPYQPQH; J: TRBJ1-5; V: TRBV28
CDR3: AWSVVPDQPQH; J: TRBJ1-5; V: TRBV30
CDR3: ASSQVTAYYGYT; J: TRBJ1-2; V: TRBV4-1
CDR3: ASSLLVEQY; J: TRBJ2-7; V: TRBV7-9
CDR3: ASGEGGAGYEQY; J: TRBJ2-7; V: TRBV2
CDR3: ASSLLGHYEQY; J: TRBJ2-7; V: TRBV28
CDR3: ASSLEGVRETQY; J: TRBJ2-5; V: TRBV5-4
CDR3: ASSLGTSGDEQY; J: TRBJ2-7; V: TRBV13
CDR3: ASSSGSGGTYNEQF; J: TRBJ2-1; V: TRBV7-7
CDR3: ASSKARGPEGYEKLF; J: TRBJ1-4; V: TRBV19
CDR3: ASSFHSGTSTNEQF; J: TRBJ2-1; V: TRBV6-5
CDR3: ASSDPRTVSYEQY; J: TRBJ2-7; V: TRBV6-1
CDR3: ASSLPGTNTGELF; J: TRBJ2-2; V: TRBV27
CDR3: ASSLQGAVGGYT; J: TRBJ1-2; V: TRBV13
CDR3: ASGRAGKTQY; J: TRBJ2-5; V: TRBV28
CDR3: ASSWGGVNTEAF; J: TRBJ1-1; V: TRBV7-8
CDR3: ASSLQGAPYEQY; J: TRBJ2-7; V: TRBV28
CDR3: ASSHPGLGFQETQY; J: TRBJ2-5; V: TRBV4-1
CDR3: ASSRDGTGLIRDQQDTQY; J: TRBJ2-3; V: TRBV5-4
CDR3: ASSRDRALTQH; J: TRBJ1-5; V: TRBV18
CDR3: ASSVGYDTREQF; J: TRBJ2-1; V: TRBV9
CDR3: ASSPTGTRGYEQY; J: TRBJ2-7; V: TRBV18
CDR3: ASNMEPGTGGTDTQY; J: TRBJ2-3; V: TRBV5-1
CDR3: ASSESTGTVGEKLF; J: TRBJ1-4; V: TRBV10-1
CDR3: SVEVRQAANYGYT; J: TRBJ1-2; V: TRBV29-1
CDR3: ASSQDLRRETYEQY; J: TRBJ2-7; V: TRBV4-2
CDR3: ASSQVTSPYEQY; J: TRBJ2-7; V: TRBV4-1
CDR3: ASSLDRSTMGTGELF; J: TRBJ2-2; V: TRBV5-6
CDR3: ASNPNRATEAF; J: TRBJ1-1; V: TRBV10-2
CDR3: ASNDWSNQPQH; J: TRBJ1-5; V: TRBV19
CDR3: ASSLGGNPDTQY; J: TRBJ2-3; V: TRBV28
CDR3: SVGRRDWSTDTQY; J: TRBJ2-3; V: TRBV29-1
CDR3: ASGLVLVAKITDTQY; J: TRBJ2-3; V: TRBV12-5
CDR3: SVGPGTDSNQPQH; J: TRBJ1-5; V: TRBV29-1
CDR3: ASSGPSGSGEQY; J: TRBJ2-7; V: TRBV2
CDR3: ASSGTGGGDEQY; J: TRBJ2-7; V: TRBV18
CDR3: ASKTRGTGVGYGYT; J: TRBJ1-2; V: TRBV19
CDR3: ASSPRTALLRSKWELF; J: TRBJ2-2; V: TRBV25-1
CDR3: ASSWDRGYNEQF; J: TRBJ2-1; V: TRBV7-3
CDR3: AAYMEGAGGYT; J: TRBJ1-2; V: TRBV6-5
CDR3: ASSPTGKVAGTNEKLF; J: TRBJ1-4; V: TRBV5-5
CDR3: ASSGQYNEQF; J: TRBJ2-1; V: TRBV11-3
CDR3: ASGRGVIYNEQF; J: TRBJ2-1; V: TRBV7-6
CDR3: ASSLAGGQAKISGANVLT; J: TRBJ2-6; V: TRBV5-1
CDR3: ASSLVETVGGGVSYEQY; J: TRBJ2-7; V: TRBV7-9
CDR3: ASSQVKGQGETQY; J: TRBJ2-5; V: TRBV4-1
CDR3: ASSSSRVANYGYT; J: TRBJ1-2; V: TRBV7-8
CDR3: ASSFTGSSYEQY; J: TRBJ2-7; V: TRBV7-6
CDR3: ASSPARERTDTQY; J: TRBJ2-3; V: TRBV7-7
CDR3: ASSPTDRAGANVLT; J: TRBJ2-6; V: TRBV27
CDR3: ASGNSGELF; J: TRBJ2-2; V: TRBV9
CDR3: ASMPLGNPSYEQY; J: TRBJ2-7; V: TRBV6-1
CDR3: ASSPRGYNEQF; J: TRBJ2-1; V: TRBV7-3
CDR3: ASSITTVAIDEQF; J: TRBJ2-1; V: TRBV19